What follows are 21 T cell receptor beta chains derived from one specimen sequenced in a study of CD8+ T cells in alopecia areata (dated 2018 in TCRdb). Library prep was done by the immunoSEQ multiplex PCR assay. To provide template for TCR sequencing, every sample had RNA extracted and reverse transcribed into cDNA. In its TCRdb copy, this immuneACCESS table keeps in-frame sequences only and misses some clones. Where compared with another copy, unresolved V genes explain less than half of these, and the others have no known cause. This sample holds 75,000 to 100,000 clones; under 45% were observed only once. The ten top clones hold 0.7% to 0.95% of the sample. The sequencing input was CD4+ T cells sorted from blood. Receptor source: a human donor with alopecia areata.

The J gene is TRBJ1-2, the V gene TRBV29-1, with D maybe TRBD1 (5 bases). Germline values: CDR1 SQVTM, CDR2 ANQGSEA. The CDR3 has 13 residues. V lost 4 bases and J lost 3, with 12 bases in between. The CDR3 loop is CSVGKGQDYGYTF. In nucleotides, the CDR3 is TGCAGCGTTGGTAAGGGGCAGGACTATGGCTACACCTTC. Variable domain in full (rest from reference TRBV29-1 and TRBJ1-2): SAVISQKPSRDICQRGTSLTIQCQVDSQVTMMFWYRQQPGQSLTLIATANQGSEATYESGFVIDKFPISRPNLTFSTLTVSNMSPEDSSIYLCSVGKGQDYGYTFGSGTRLTVV.

This chain connects TRBV30 to TRBJ2-5; 9 positions agree with TRBD1. The V segment lost 4 bases and the J segment 13 bases; nucleotides outside the gene matches: 10. Germline V CDR1 and CDR2: GTSNPN, SVGIG (reference sequence). This CDR3 contains 12 residues. The CDR3 sequence: CAWTPGQGRPYF. CDR3 DNA: TGTGCCTGGACCCCGGGACAGGGTAGGCCGTACTTC.

V is TRBV7-2 and J is TRBJ1-2; TRBD1 aligns across 10 bases. The CDR3 runs 15 residues. In germline, CDR1 is SGHTA, CDR2 FQGNSA. Losses at the gene ends were 5 bases for V and 12 bases for J; bases not matched to a gene: 15. The CDR3 coding sequence is TGTGCCAGCAGCACCCGGGGTGGGACAGGGGTATCTGACACCTTC. Translated: CASSTRGGTGVSDTF.

V usage is TRBV30 and J usage is TRBJ2-3; 8 bases line up with TRBD2. This CDR3 region has 15 residues. With V trimmed by 1 base and J by 6 bases, 9 bases remained unmatched. Per the germline V gene, CDR1 is GTSNPN and CDR2 is SVGIG (reference sequence). In nucleotides, the CDR3 is TGTGCCTGGAGTGAAATAGCGGGGATCCGCGATACGCAGTATTTT. Amino acid sequence: CAWSEIAGIRDTQYF.

This clone was seen more than once but under ten times. V usage is TRBV14 and J usage is TRBJ2-1; D is perhaps TRBD2 (5 bases). The CDR3 totals 15 residues. Per the germline V gene, CDR1 is SGHDN and CDR2 is FVKESK. V was clipped by 2 bases and J by 13 bases, with 21 bases between them. In DNA, the CDR3 is TGTGCCAGCAGCCAAAGTCACCAAGACGGGGTAATACAGTTCTTC. Translating gives CASSQSHQDGVIQFF.

In this sample, this clone turned up a few times. The chain couples TRBV29-1 to TRBJ1-2; 9 nucleotides line up with TRBD1. CDR1 is SQVTM, CDR2 ANQGSEA, per germline. Trimming took 7 bases from V and 4 from J; bases not matched to a gene: 7. The CDR3 loop spans 13 amino acids. The CDR3 coding sequence is TGCAGCGGTACAGGGGGCCGGGGCTATGGCTACACCTTC. Its protein product is CSGTGGRGYGYTF. Full variable domain (missing parts from reference TRBV29-1 and TRBJ1-2): SAVISQKPSRDICQRGTSLTIQCQVDSQVTMMFWYRQQPGQSLTLIATANQGSEATYESGFVIDKFPISRPNLTFSTLTVSNMSPEDSSIYLCSGTGGRGYGYTFGSGTRLTVV.

This clone was counted a few times. The chain recombines TRBV5-1 with TRBJ1-5; weak D call: TRBD1 (5 bases). Germline values: CDR1 SGHRS, CDR2 YFSETQ. V was shortened by 4 bases and J by 7 bases, with 6 bases between the two germline ends. This CDR3 comprises 11 residues. CDR3 coding DNA: TGCGCCAGCAGCAGGGGACAGCCCCAGCATTTT. Its translation is CASSRGQPQHF. The variable domain in full, completed from reference TRBV5-1 and TRBJ1-5, reads KAGVTQTPRYLIKTRGQQVTLSCSPISGHRSVSWYQQTPGQGLQFLFEYFSETQRNKGNFPGRFSGRQFSNSRSEMNVSTLELGDSALYLCASSRGQPQHFGDGTRLSIL.

This clone was observed a few times. The chain joins TRBV29-1 to TRBJ2-1; possible D gene TRBD1, 6 bases. V was clipped by 7 bases and J by 8 bases, with 12 bases between them. Germline loops: CDR1 SQVTM, CDR2 ANQGSEA. This CDR3 is 11 amino acids long. CDR3 in amino acids: CSGRQVDEQFF. The CDR3 DNA reads as TGCAGCGGTAGACAGGTTGATGAGCAGTTCTTC.

V usage is TRBV29-1 and J usage is TRBJ1-4, with 9 positions matching TRBD1. The germline CDR1 and CDR2 sequences are SQVTM and ANQGSEA. The V and J ends lost 6 bases and 4 bases, in that order; junction bases with no gene match: 6. The CDR3 length is 14 residues. The CDR3 sequence is CSVEPGQGNEKLFF. CDR3 bases: TGCAGCGTGGAGCCGGGACAGGGTAATGAAAAACTGTTTTTT.

The V call is TRBV30, the J call TRBJ2-5; D might be TRBD1 or TRBD2, each matching 5 bases. This CDR3 region has 13 residues. Germline V gene data show CDR1 as GTSNPN and CDR2 as SVGIG (reference sequence). V lost 4 bases to trimming and J lost 2 bases, with 11 bases between them. The CDR3 DNA sequence: TGTGCCTGGACCTCGGGACGGCAAGAGACCCAGTACTTC. Its protein product is CAWTSGRQETQYF.

This clone was picked up a small number of times. The chain links TRBV29-1 to TRBJ2-5, with 9 nucleotides matching TRBD2. This CDR3 spans 16 amino acids. Germline CDR1 SQVTM, CDR2 ANQGSEA. V dropped 4 bases and J dropped 1; count of bases not matched to a gene: 10. For the CDR3, the DNA is TGCAGCGTTGGGAAGATAGCGGGGGCCCCCCAAGAGACCCAGTACTTC. Amino acid sequence: CSVGKIAGAPQETQYF.

This clone appeared once. This chain connects TRBV5-1 to TRBJ1-4; D gene unclear. This CDR3 region has 14 residues. Per the germline V gene, CDR1 is SGHRS and CDR2 is YFSETQ. The V end was cut by 3 bases, the J end by 8 bases, with 14 bases between. The CDR3 region has the DNA TGCGCCAGCAGCTCCTCAGACCCAGGAGAAAAACTGTTTTTT. Residues: CASSSSDPGEKLFF. The full variable domain, with the rest looked up from reference TRBV5-1 and TRBJ1-4, is KAGVTQTPRYLIKTRGQQVTLSCSPISGHRSVSWYQQTPGQGLQFLFEYFSETQRNKGNFPGRFSGRQFSNSRSEMNVSTLELGDSALYLCASSSSDPGEKLFFGSGTQLSVL.

This clone was observed a handful of times. The rearrangement joins TRBV7-9 to TRBJ1-1; 7 positions match TRBD1. After removal of 5 bases from V and 6 bases from J, the junction contained 12 bases not matched to a gene. The CDR3 is 15 residues long. Germline-derived CDR1 and CDR2 are SEHNR and FQNEAQ (reference sequence). Here the CDR3 reads CASSIRTGVSAEAFF. Written as DNA, the CDR3 is TGTGCCAGCAGCATCAGGACAGGAGTTAGCGCTGAAGCTTTCTTT.

The chain couples TRBV29-1 to TRBJ1-2; D not resolved. Germline V lookup: CDR1 SQVTM, CDR2 ANQGSEA. V was trimmed by 0 bases and J by 4 bases, leaving 9 bases between them. The CDR3 loop spans 13 amino acids. CDR3 in DNA: TGCAGCGTTGAAGAACCCCGGACCTATGGCTACACCTTC. This gives the protein CSVEEPRTYGYTF.

The chain carries TRBV7-9 and TRBJ2-3; no clear D. CDR1 is SEHNR, CDR2 FQNEAQ, per germline (reference sequence). The CDR3 totals 14 residues. The ends were cut back, 1 base at V and 2 bases at J, with 7 bases in the middle. The chain's CDR3 is CASSLDVDTDTQYF. The DNA for the CDR3 is TGTGCCAGCAGCTTAGACGTAGACACAGATACGCAGTATTTT.

The rearrangement joins TRBV5-1 to TRBJ1-6; no clear D. V dropped 0 bases and J dropped 2 bases, with 9 bases sitting between them. Germline V gene sequence: CDR1 SGHRS, CDR2 YFSETQ. This CDR3 contains 16 residues. CDR3 DNA sequence: TGCGCCAGCAGCTTGGACGGCCAGACCTATAATTCACCCCTCCACTTT. It encodes CASSLDGQTYNSPLHF.

This clone was detected a few times. This rearrangement joins TRBV7-2 to TRBJ2-1; no firm D call. CDR1 and CDR2 (germline): SGHTA, FQGNSA. V lost 1 base and J 15 bases, leaving 13 bases between the germline ends. CDR3 length: 12 amino acids. The CDR3 protein is CASSLEVGPSFF. As DNA, the CDR3 is TGTGCCAGCAGCTTAGAGGTCGGCCCCTCGTTCTTC.

The chain employs TRBV7-2 and TRBJ2-4, with 9 bases lining up with TRBD1. The ends lost 5 bases at V and 8 bases at J; junction bases unmatched: 7. The CDR3 runs to 14 residues. The V gene's germline CDR1 is SGHTA and CDR2 FQGNSA. This CDR3 reads CASSPGTGWHIQYF. Written as DNA, the CDR3 is TGTGCCAGCAGCCCTGGGACAGGGTGGCACATTCAGTACTTC. The whole variable domain, remainder taken from reference TRBV7-2 and TRBJ2-4, is GAGVSQSPSNKVTEKGKDVELRCDPISGHTALYWYRQSLGQGLEFLIYFQGNSAPDKSGLPSDRFSAERTGGSVSTLTIQRTQQEDSAVYLCASSPGTGWHIQYFGAGTRLSVL.

This clone occurred a few times. The chain recombines TRBV5-1 with TRBJ1-6; 7 nucleotides match TRBD1. Germline values: CDR1 SGHRS, CDR2 YFSETQ. With V trimmed by 1 base and J by 5 bases, 3 bases remained unmatched. CDR3 size: 15 residues. CDR3: CASSLSGQNNSPLHF. The CDR3 bases are TGCGCCAGCAGCTTGTCGGGACAGAATAATTCACCCCTCCACTTT.

The rearrangement joins TRBV5-1 to TRBJ2-1; the D gene could be TRBD1 or TRBD2 (5 bases each). The germline CDR1 and CDR2 sequences are SGHRS and YFSETQ. V dropped 2 bases and J dropped 3 bases, with 15 bases sitting between them. CDR3 length: 16 residues. The CDR3: CASSFSGRGVYNEQFF. CDR3 coding DNA: TGCGCCAGCAGCTTTTCAGGCAGAGGGGTCTACAATGAGCAGTTCTTC.

The chain is built from TRBV20-1 and TRBJ1-2, with a weak D call TRBD1 (5 bases). The CDR3 contains 11 residues. CDR1 and CDR2 (germline): DFQATT, SNEGSKA (reference sequence). Trimming removed 6 bases at V and 12 bases at J, with 17 bases between. CDR3 sequence (DNA): TGCAGTGCGGGACCGTTTAATGAGGACACCTTC. It encodes CSAGPFNEDTF.